Listed below are T cell receptor beta chains from one sample, sequenced in a study of blood T cell repertoires in COVID-19. TCRdb's table, derived via immunoSEQ multiplex PCR, lists solely in-frame clones and lacks some. In the table there are 150,000 to 170,000 clones, around four fifths of which are singletons. Sequencing was performed on PBMCs or T cells enriched from blood (not recorded which). The receptors originated from a man in his fifties or sixties who had recovered from COVID-19. Each CDR3 is given with its conserved first and last residue. The order of the fields is V gene, D gene, clone size, J gene, CDR3 DNA, CDR3 protein. D genes are given only for firm matches. Clone size appears in some rows only: once, few, many, or a class for an expanded clone.

V: TRBV12-5
D: -
size: -
J: TRBJ2-5
DNA: TGTGCTAGTGGTTTCGGCCGACAGCCAAGAGAAGCCCAGTACTTC
CDR3: CASGFGRQPREAQYF

V: TRBV6-5
D: -
size: few
J: TRBJ1-1
DNA: TGTGCCAGCAGACGCGGGAGGAACACTGAAGCTTTCTTT
CDR3: CASRRGRNTEAFF

V: TRBV11-2
D: TRBD1
size: -
J: TRBJ2-7
DNA: TGTGCCAGCAGCTTATCCACAGGGGGTCTGAACGAGCAGTACTTC
CDR3: CASSLSTGGLNEQYF

V: TRBV30
D: -
size: -
J: TRBJ1-6
DNA: TGTGCCTGGAGTGTTTTGAGCTCCTATAATTCACCCCTCCACTTT
CDR3: CAWSVLSSYNSPLHF

V: TRBV7-8
D: TRBD1
size: -
J: TRBJ2-7
DNA: TGTGCCAGCAGCTCCCAGGACAGGGCCCGCTACGAGCAGTACTTC
CDR3: CASSSQDRARYEQYF

V: TRBV5-1
D: TRBD1
size: few
J: TRBJ2-7
DNA: TGCGCCAGCAGCGCCATAGGGGGCGGCGAGCAGTACTTC
CDR3: CASSAIGGGEQYF

V: TRBV18
D: TRBD1
size: -
J: TRBJ1-6
DNA: TGTGCCAGCTCCAGGGACAGGTTTAATTCACCCCTCCACTTT
CDR3: CASSRDRFNSPLHF

V: TRBV6-5
D: -
size: -
J: TRBJ2-6
DNA: TGTGCCAGCAGACTATCTGGGGCCAACGTCCTGACTTTC
CDR3: CASRLSGANVLTF

V: TRBV19
D: TRBD1
size: few
J: TRBJ2-2
DNA: TGTGCCAGTAGTAGACAGGGCAGAACCGGGGAGCTGTTTTTT
CDR3: CASSRQGRTGELFF

V: TRBV11-3
D: TRBD1
size: -
J: TRBJ2-7
DNA: TGTGCCAGCAGCCCTGGACAGGCCTCGCCGTGGGAGCAGTACTTC
CDR3: CASSPGQASPWEQYF

V: TRBV2
D: -
size: -
J: TRBJ1-6
DNA: TGTGCCAGCACTCTTAATTCACCCCTCCACTTT
CDR3: CASTLNSPLHF

V: TRBV6-2/TRBV6-3
D: -
size: -
J: TRBJ2-7
DNA: TGTGCCAGCAGTTACTCTGGGCTAGCCAGCCACGAGCAGTACTTC
CDR3: CASSYSGLASHEQYF

V: TRBV29-1
D: -
size: -
J: TRBJ1-2
DNA: TGCAGCGTTGAAGCCTTGGGGCAGGGAATCAGCTATGGCTACACCTTC
CDR3: CSVEALGQGISYGYTF

V: TRBV7-9
D: -
size: -
J: TRBJ1-1
DNA: TGTGCCAGCAGCTTACCGGTCGGTGAAGCTTTCTTT
CDR3: CASSLPVGEAFF

V: TRBV19
D: -
size: -
J: TRBJ1-4
DNA: TGTGCCTCCGGGGGGGCGTCTAATGAAAAACTGTTTTTT
CDR3: CASGGASNEKLFF

V: TRBV3-1/TRBV3-2
D: TRBD1
size: -
J: TRBJ1-5
DNA: TGTGCCAGCAGCCAAGGAGGGGGCTGGGTCAATCAGCCCCAGCATTTT
CDR3: CASSQGGGWVNQPQHF

V: TRBV25-1
D: -
size: -
J: TRBJ2-3
DNA: TGTGCCAGCAGTTTGGCGGCCACAGATACGCAGTATTTT
CDR3: CASSLAATDTQYF

V: TRBV4-1
D: -
size: -
J: TRBJ2-7
DNA: TGCGCCAGCAGCCAAGGTCTGCAGCGATACTACGAGCAGTACTTC
CDR3: CASSQGLQRYYEQYF

V: TRBV3-1/TRBV3-2
D: TRBD2
size: -
J: TRBJ2-5
DNA: TGTGCCAGCAGCCAATCCGGGACTAGAGAGACCCAGTACTTC
CDR3: CASSQSGTRETQYF

V: TRBV18
D: TRBD1
size: -
J: TRBJ2-6
DNA: TGTGCCAGCTCACCGGGACAGGGCTTCTCTGGGGTCAACGTCCTGACTTTC
CDR3: CASSPGQGFSGVNVLTF

V: TRBV2
D: -
size: -
J: TRBJ1-6
DNA: TGTGCCAGCAGCGGAACAGGGTTGGACTCACCCCTCCACTTT
CDR3: CASSGTGLDSPLHF

V: TRBV5-1
D: -
size: once
J: TRBJ1-2
DNA: TGCGCCAGCAGTGAGGGAGACCTGGTCTATGGCTACACCTTC
CDR3: CASSEGDLVYGYTF

V: TRBV5-1
D: TRBD1
size: -
J: TRBJ2-6
DNA: TGCGCCAGCAGCTTGGCGACAGGGAGTGCCGGGGCCAACGTCCTGACTTTC
CDR3: CASSLATGSAGANVLTF

V: TRBV3-1/TRBV3-2
D: -
size: -
J: TRBJ1-2
DNA: TGTGCCAGCAGCCCTAGGAACAGGGATAATGGCTACACCTTC
CDR3: CASSPRNRDNGYTF

V: TRBV29-1
D: TRBD1
size: -
J: TRBJ2-7
DNA: TGCAGCGTGCTTAGACAGGGCGGCTACGAGCAGTACTTC
CDR3: CSVLRQGGYEQYF